Sequencing of this TCR beta chain was carried out in a study of T-cell memory formation after mild COVID-19. TCRdb passed the 5' RACE reads through MiXCR, listing each CDR3 protein once. The sample lists 250,000 or so distinct CDR3 sequences, roughly 18% occurring once. The length of the CDR3 is 19 residues. With 0 bases clipped from V and 4 bases from J, the junction kept 13 bases outside the gene matches. Germline V lookup: CDR1 SNHLY, CDR2 FYNNEI. V usage is TRBV2 and J usage is TRBJ2-5; TRBD2 aligns across 11 bases. Sequenced: PBMCs or a T cell subset sorted from them (not recorded which). The receptor was derived from a man between 18 and 29 years old who had mild COVID-19 (a few samples of this study predate the infection). Cell type and time point are not known. The CDR3 sequence: CASSEALSVTTSGGETQYF. The CDR3 nucleotides read TGTGCCAGCAGTGAAGCCCTATCCGTAACAACTAGCGGGGGAGAGACCCAGTACTTC.